These 28 T cell receptor beta chains came from one sample sequenced in a study of blood T cell repertoires in COVID-19. Generated by immunoSEQ multiplex PCR, the TCRdb table keeps only in-frame clones and is missing some. The repertoire includes approximately 300,000 clones, 80% to 85% of them detected once, and approximately 14% sits in the top ten. Source material: peripheral blood. The receptors were sampled from a person aged 70 to 85 with COVID-19, enrolled during active disease.

The gene calls are TRBV20-1 and TRBJ2-7; D unresolved. The ends were cut back, 3 bases at V and 2 bases at J, with 11 bases in the middle. This CDR3 is built from 13 residues. The germline gives CDR1 DFQATT, CDR2 SNEGSKA (reference sequence). CDR3 residues: CSASLAVTYEQYF. In nucleotides, the CDR3 is TGCAGTGCTAGTCTCGCAGTTACCTACGAGCAGTACTTC.

CDR3 loop: CASSLGRTSLETQYF. In nucleotides, the CDR3 is TGTGCCAGCAGCTTGGGACGCACTAGTTTAGAGACCCAGTACTTC. V and J are TRBV5-5 and TRBJ2-5; tentatively, D is TRBD2 (5 bases). CDR3 length equals 15 residues. V lost 0 bases to trimming and J lost 4 bases, with 13 bases between them. CDR1 is SGHKS, CDR2 YYEKEE, per germline (reference sequence).

The V and J genes are TRBV7-2 and TRBJ1-2; 7 bases align to TRBD1. Germline CDR1 reads SGHTA; CDR2 reads FQGNSA. With 4 bases clipped from V and 4 bases from J, the junction kept 9 bases outside the gene matches. The CDR3 is 15 amino acids. The CDR3 DNA reads as TGTGCCAGCAGCTCATCAATCGGGACAGTCTATGGCTACACCTTC. Translating it yields CASSSSIGTVYGYTF.

The chain carries TRBV7-2 and TRBJ2-7; perhaps TRBD1 as D (5 bases). Per the germline V gene, CDR1 is SGHTA and CDR2 is FQGNSA. This CDR3 has 15 residues. V was cut by 3 bases and J by 0 bases, with 12 bases left in between. CDR3 amino acids: CASSLTRGPSYEQYF. CDR3 bases: TGTGCCAGCAGCTTGACAAGGGGCCCCTCCTACGAGCAGTACTTC.

CDR3 in DNA: TGTGCCAGTACAGGGTTTAGAACTGAAGCTTTCTTT. This codes for CASTGFRTEAFF. V is TRBV19 and J is TRBJ1-1, with D possibly TRBD1 on 5 matching bases. CDR1 is LNHDA, CDR2 SQIVND, per germline (reference sequence). Deletions cut 7 bases from V and 5 bases from J, with 11 bases between. CDR3 length equals 12 residues.

The chain recombines TRBV20-1 with TRBJ1-1; D not resolved. The V gene's germline CDR1 is DFQATT and CDR2 SNEGSKA (reference sequence). V lost 3 bases, J lost 0 bases, and 11 bases lay in between. The CDR3 loop spans 14 amino acids. CDR3 coding DNA: TGCAGTGCTAGTGGCTCGCAGGTGAACACTGAAGCTTTCTTT. Translated, it gives CSASGSQVNTEAFF.

J is TRBJ1-6 and V is TRBV28; D is unclear. The ends were cut back, 6 bases at V and 9 bases at J, with 15 bases in the middle. CDR1 is MDHEN and CDR2 is SYDVKM in the germline V gene. The CDR3 runs to 14 residues. The CDR3 reads CASRSDGGFSPLHF. For the CDR3, the DNA is TGTGCCAGCAGAAGCGACGGTGGGTTTTCACCCCTCCACTTT.

The chain uses TRBV29-1 and TRBJ1-2; D is perhaps TRBD1 (6 bases). The germline V gene encodes CDR1 SQVTM and CDR2 ANQGSEA. The germline V and J ends were trimmed by 7 bases and 4 bases, with 19 bases remaining between them. This CDR3 region has 14 residues. The CDR3 loop is CSAFLTGFVYGYTF. CDR3 DNA: TGCAGCGCCTTCTTGACAGGATTCGTCTATGGCTACACCTTC.

This clone appeared a single time. This sequence joins TRBV7-2 and TRBJ2-7; TRBD2 is a possible D gene (5 bases). The CDR3 extends over 17 amino acids. Trimming took 5 bases from V and 3 from J, leaving 23 bases between them. Germline V gives CDR1 SGHTA, CDR2 FQGNSA. The CDR3 spells CASSPPPANPGYYEQYF. As DNA, the CDR3 is TGTGCCAGCAGCCCTCCCCCCGCCAATCCGGGGTACTACGAGCAGTACTTC.

This clone was recorded once. The chain links TRBV9 to TRBJ1-3; D is unresolved. Germline V gene data show CDR1 as SGDLS and CDR2 as YYNGEE. V was cut by 0 bases and J by 3 bases, with 7 bases left in between. The CDR3 contains 14 residues. CDR3 residues: CASSVVADGNTIYF. The CDR3 coding sequence is TGTGCCAGCAGCGTAGTGGCAGATGGAAACACCATATATTTT.

This chain connects TRBV5-1 to TRBJ1-4; D not resolved. CDR1 is SGHRS and CDR2 is YFSETQ in the germline V gene. The CDR3 runs 15 residues. V was shortened by 3 bases and J by 0 bases, with 9 bases between the two germline ends. The CDR3 region is CASSSVPATNEKLFF. As DNA, the CDR3 is TGCGCCAGCAGCTCGGTCCCCGCAACTAATGAAAAACTGTTTTTT.

The chain is built from TRBV3-1 (or the pseudogene TRBV3-2) and TRBJ1-2; D remains unclear. V lost 4 bases and J lost 10, with 19 bases in between. This CDR3 has 14 amino acids. Germline loops: CDR1 LGHDT, CDR2 YNNKEL (reference sequence). CDR3 residues: CASSPLGHRLAYTF. The CDR3, as DNA: TGTGCCAGCAGCCCCCTGGGCCACCGGTTGGCCTACACCTTC.

The V and J genes are TRBV27 and TRBJ1-2; D might be TRBD1 (5 bases). Trimming stripped 2 bases from V and 4 bases from J, with 17 bases between. The CDR3 is 16 amino acids. Germline CDR1 is MNHEY and CDR2 is SMNVEV (reference sequence). DNA for the CDR3: TGTGCCAGCAGTTTAACTACACCCGGAAGGGGCTATGGCTACACCTTC. Translated: CASSLTTPGRGYGYTF.

This sequence joins TRBV7-9 and TRBJ1-1; D gene ambiguous. The CDR3 consists of 16 residues. Trimming pared 6 bases from V and 0 bases from J, leaving 17 bases between. Germline CDR1 SEHNR, CDR2 FQNEAQ (reference sequence). The CDR3 reads CASSHVSVRMNTEAFF. The CDR3 coding sequence is TGTGCCAGCAGTCATGTGAGCGTACGGATGAACACTGAAGCTTTCTTT.

The chain recombines TRBV7-9 with TRBJ1-6; D unclear. Germline values: CDR1 SEHNR, CDR2 FQNEAQ (reference sequence). CDR3 size: 14 residues. Trimming shortened V by 1 base and J by 10 bases, and 11 bases separated the two germline ends. The chain's CDR3 is CASSLGGVGSPLHF. The CDR3 DNA is TGTGCCAGCAGCTTAGGGGGAGTGGGATCACCCCTCCACTTT.

This clone has a handful of counts. The chain carries TRBV29-1 and TRBJ1-5; D remains unclear. CDR3 size: 19 residues. The germline V gene encodes CDR1 SQVTM and CDR2 ANQGSEA. V lost 4 bases, J lost 4 bases, and 29 bases lay in between. CDR3 residues: CSVGRGPMTRRGRNQPQHF. The CDR3, as DNA: TGCAGCGTTGGTCGCGGTCCCATGACACGACGGGGAAGGAATCAGCCCCAGCATTTT.

This clone has only a few counts. V is TRBV29-1 and J is TRBJ2-7, with 12 positions matching TRBD2. V trimming: 6 bases; J trimming: 2 bases; junction bases outside the gene matches: 2. CDR1 is SQVTM and CDR2 is ANQGSEA in the germline V gene. This CDR3 has 13 amino acids. In DNA form, the CDR3 reads TGCAGCGTCCGACTAGCGGGGGCCTACGAGCAGTACTTC. It translates to CSVRLAGAYEQYF.

V usage is TRBV30 and J usage is TRBJ2-7, with TRBD1 as a possible D gene (5 bases). The CDR3 runs to 12 residues. Germline V lookup: CDR1 GTSNPN, CDR2 SVGIG (reference sequence). The V end was cut by 4 bases, the J end by 2 bases, with 9 bases between. The CDR3 sequence is CAWTGNAYEQYF. CDR3 nucleotide sequence: TGTGCCTGGACAGGGAATGCCTACGAGCAGTACTTC.

V is TRBV5-1 and J is TRBJ1-1, with a possible D match to TRBD1 (6 bases). Trimming took off 0 bases at V and 7 bases at J, with 7 bases between the two ends. The CDR3 has 12 residues. Germline assignment: CDR1 SGHRS and CDR2 YFSETQ. Here the CDR3 reads CASSLDRVEAFF. Here the CDR3 DNA reads TGCGCCAGCAGCTTGGACAGGGTTGAAGCTTTCTTT.

The V and J genes are TRBV5-1 and TRBJ1-4; 7 positions agree with TRBD1. This CDR3 is 16 amino acids long. The trim removed 0 bases at V and 3 bases at J, leaving 5 bases unmatched. The germline V gene has CDR1 SGHRS and CDR2 YFSETQ. CDR3 amino acids: CASSLEGGAANEKLFF. The CDR3 coding sequence is TGCGCCAGCAGCTTGGAAGGGGGCGCAGCTAATGAAAAACTGTTTTTT.

Concerning this clone itself: Mismatch with germline at one junction end may stem from a read error. This chain links TRBV30 with TRBJ2-2; 10 bases are a match to TRBD1. This CDR3 is 16 amino acids long. Germline values: CDR1 GTSNPN, CDR2 SVGIG (reference sequence). The CDR3 DNA reads TGTGCCTGGAGTGCGGACAGGGGGACGAATACCGGGGAGCTGTTTTTT. Residues: CAWSADRGTNTGELFF. Full variable domain (rest looked up from reference TRBV30 and TRBJ2-2): SQTIHQWPATLVQPVGSPLSLECTVEGTSNPNLYWYRQAAGRGLQLLFYSVGIGQISSEVPQNLSASRPQDRQFILSSKKLLLSDSGFYLCAWSADRGTNTGELFFGEGSRLTVL.

The chain joins TRBV10-3 to TRBJ1-2; 10 nucleotides match TRBD1. V trimming: 2 bases; J trimming: 4 bases; junction bases outside the gene matches: 7. CDR1 ENHRY and CDR2 SYGVKD come from the germline V gene. This CDR3 has 16 amino acids. CDR3 protein: CAISEDRGLDLYGYTF. DNA for the CDR3: TGTGCCATCAGTGAGGACAGGGGGCTGGACCTCTATGGCTACACCTTC.

The chain combines TRBV7-2 with TRBJ2-7; 9 bases are a match to TRBD2. This CDR3 has 15 amino acids. The germline CDR1 and CDR2 sequences are SGHTA and FQGNSA. Trimming at V came to 2 bases and at J to 2 bases, leaving 4 bases not matched to a gene. CDR3 sequence: CASSLRLAGPYEQYF. CDR3 DNA: TGTGCCAGCAGCTTAAGGCTAGCGGGACCCTACGAGCAGTACTTC.

The chain joins TRBV24-1 to TRBJ1-5; the match to TRBD1 covers 7 bases. The CDR3 runs to 14 residues. In germline, CDR1 is KGHDR, CDR2 SFDVKD. J gave up 2 bases and V 6 bases, and 3 bases lay outside the gene matches. The CDR3 is CATSRQGRNQPQHF. In DNA, the CDR3 is TGTGCCACCAGTAGACAGGGACGCAATCAGCCCCAGCATTTT.

The chain combines TRBV6-6 with TRBJ2-5, with D perhaps TRBD1 (6 bases). This CDR3 has 14 amino acids. V gave up 4 bases and J gave up 2 bases, with 11 bases separating them. Looked up from germline, CDR1 is MNHNY and CDR2 is SVGAGI (reference sequence). This CDR3 reads CASSSRTVQETQYF. DNA for the CDR3: TGTGCCAGCAGTTCCCGGACAGTACAAGAGACCCAGTACTTC.

The chain recombines TRBV10-3 with TRBJ1-2; 10 bases match TRBD1. The germline V gene encodes CDR1 ENHRY and CDR2 SYGVKD. Trimming at V came to 6 bases and at J to 4 bases, leaving 8 bases not matched to a gene. The CDR3 contains 15 residues. The CDR3 region is CAIRPGQGVIYGYTF. The CDR3 DNA follows: TGTGCCATCAGGCCTGGACAGGGGGTCATCTATGGCTACACCTTC.

This clone came up a few times. The rearrangement links TRBV7-9 to TRBJ2-7; a possible D gene is TRBD2 (5 bases). CDR3 size: 13 residues. CDR1 and CDR2 from the germline V gene are SEHNR and FQNEAQ (reference sequence). V shed 5 bases and J shed 4 bases, with 12 bases lying between them. The DNA of the CDR3 is TGTGCCAGCAGCCCTCCCCCGGGGTACGAGCAGTACTTC. Its protein is CASSPPPGYEQYF.

The gene calls are TRBV2 and TRBJ2-7; 9 nucleotides line up with TRBD2. Trimming took 3 bases from V and 3 from J; bases not matched to a gene: 6. The CDR3 length is 15 residues. CDR1 and CDR2 from the germline V gene are SNHLY and FYNNEI. CDR3 sequence (DNA): TGTGCCAGCAGTGATTCCCAGCGGGGGGACTACGAGCAGTACTTC. Encoded protein: CASSDSQRGDYEQYF.